This TCR beta chain is from a study of cytomegalovirus exposure and HLA in healthy donors (dated by TCRdb to the late 2010s). In the study overall: According to an earlier analysis of several hundred of the donors, about 190 million T cells yielded some 120 million unique TCR beta sequences and around 300 Gb of sequence data. Class I and class II HLA loci were covered by the typing at four-digit resolution. All discovery cohort repertoires had been generated using a single sequencing platform. To predict cytomegalovirus infection status, the study combined high-throughput TCR immunosequencing, statistical association of individual TCRs with disease status, and machine learning. The later analysis used no new phenotypic data to find candidate immune exposures, relying instead on TCR beta sequences and their occurrence across donors. Typing coverage differed by locus: A, B, C, DRB1 and DQB1 were typed in roughly 620-630 donors, DQA1 in about 500, DPA1 in some 570, and DPB1 in around 440. The study aimed to test whether signatures of past pathogen exposure could be identified by cataloging public T cell receptors. An early release that covered fewer than 750 HLA-typed donors contained about 300 gigabases of sequencing data and some 87 million unique TCR sequences. Donor age, sex, ethnicity and CMV serostatus were compiled together with the repertoire data. Using immunosequencing, the study profiled T cell repertoires from 500 to 800 subjects and related those repertoires to cytomegalovirus serostatus. Among 300 to 500 genotyped donors of the cohort, an average of about 220,000 unique TCR beta nucleotide sequences was sequenced per donor, of which 15% to 20% were non-productive. Because of strong linkage in the cohort, a handful of DR-DQ haplotypes were treated as single units for association and clustering. An earlier analysis of roughly 580 of the donors used high-throughput TCR beta sequencing to judge whether each TCR beta V gene segment behaved as functional or pseudogenic. A later analysis re-examined previously published TCR beta repertoires from over 500 donors and added high-resolution HLA genotyping to investigate patterns of TCR occurrence. Besides the first cohort of around 700 subjects, a separate validation cohort made up of 120 different subjects was used. Of the roughly 400 genotyped donors, roughly 80% fell in the genetic ancestry cluster associated with self-reported Caucasian donors. A later genetic analysis took genome-wide SNP genotypes for about three fifths of the roughly 700 donors and used that subset as a discovery cohort.

The cohort was made up of approximately 700 healthy bone marrow donors. At the time of sampling, all cohort members were nominally healthy, though unrecorded immune exposures were likely present. The donor tested CMV seronegative and was one of the 352 seronegative cohort members. Each donor provided a peripheral blood sample, and peripheral blood mononuclear cells were used for TCR beta sequencing. The Qiagen DNeasy Blood Extraction Kit was used to extract genomic DNA from the blood cell samples. In regard to this clone: Which antigen it targets is not known. Base qualities are not at hand, and no much larger clone is one base apart.

Findings and caveats that apply to the study as a whole: While some public TCRs were present in many individuals, most TCR sequences turned up only very rarely across donors. A later analysis associated about 18,000 TCR beta sequences with specific HLA alleles at a false discovery rate of 0.05. The classifier was reported to diagnose cytomegalovirus status with high specificity and sensitivity in both the original cohort and the validation cohort. When HLA alleles, especially DR and DQ, strongly co-occurred, attributing TCR associations to individual alleles was difficult. According to a later genetic analysis, donors in an Asian-associated ancestry cluster had fewer N-insertions in productive TCRs than the approximately 610-donor mean. It was suggested by the authors that the approach could potentially be generalized to other disease states and immunological phenotypes. Sequencing depth was assumed to be roughly uniform across donors in the presence/absence analyses, though that assumption may not hold. Immune exposure information for the cohort was limited to CMV serostatus. Compared with equally common non-associated chains, HLA-associated TCR beta chains in a later analysis were more clonally expanded and had lower generation probabilities. In a later analysis, most CMV-associated TCR beta chains were found to appear HLA-restricted, with HLA associations seemingly driven largely by CMV exposure. Because some donors lacked HLA typing at each locus, the association tests relied only on the typed subset. Some IMGT-functional V segments, including TRBV6-2 and TRBV6-3, could not be told apart with the 87-base-pair reads, so those segments were excluded. In the study, 164 TCR beta chains were listed as associated with cytomegalovirus. A cluster of highly shared sequence variants was judged likely to represent a technical artifact of the sequencing pipeline. In a later analysis, TCR association rates were found to vary across HLA loci, with the most associated TCRs seen for DRB1 alleles and the fewest for HLA-C alleles. In vitro tests confirmed that a few of the cytomegalovirus-associated TCR beta chains recognize cytomegalovirus antigens. In a later analysis, several top co-occurrence clusters were reported to appear linked to parvovirus B19, influenza, CMV and Epstein-Barr virus. V-gene and J-gene trimming of TCR beta chains was associated with a missense DCLRE1C variant in a later genetic analysis, and the association was replicated in an independent cohort. A further reported finding was that TCR beta sequences accurately predicted the HLA-A and HLA-B alleles for most subjects in the first cohort. Because counts were too low, seventeen rarely observed V segments, including chromosome 9 orphons, were left out of the earlier analysis of a few hundred of the donors. In this cohort, only TCR beta chains were sequenced, and detectable features were limited by the absence of alpha or paired-chain data. Linkage disequilibrium might explain the correlated functional status among segregating V segments, but an unknown experimental factor could not be excluded. In an earlier analysis of about 540 of the donors, most TCR beta V segments were observed in productive rearrangements about 87% or about 30% of the time, broadly matching IMGT annotations.

The germline V gene specifies SGHTA as CDR1 and FQGNSA as CDR2. From V the trimming removes 5 bases and from J it removes 1 base, while the gene matches leave 4 bases of the junction unaccounted for. The CDR3 measures 16 amino acids from cysteine to phenylalanine. The read is trimmed to its CDR3 DNA, 48 bases read in frame from base 1. Libraries came from the immunoSEQ multiplex PCR assay. For the multiplex PCR, a mixture combining 60 forward primers for TCR Vbeta segments and 13 reverse primers for TCR Jbeta segments was used. The CDR3 region of rearranged TCR beta genes was amplified from genomic DNA by a multiplex PCR assay. The Illumina HiSeq System was used to sequence the amplified TCR beta libraries as 87-base-pair reads. Concerning the study's data processing: A later analysis counted around 72 million unique TCR beta chains across the 670 or so repertoires, and roughly 10 million of these chains were shared by at least two donors. To remove PCR and sequencing errors, raw reads were error-corrected and collapsed into unique sequences using a nearest-neighbor algorithm that merged closely related sequences. V, D and J gene segments were assigned by aligning CDR3 sequences to IMGT reference sequences. Each retained sequence needed at least a six-nucleotide match to both a V gene segment and a J gene segment. Rearrangements were called productive when the CDR3 lacked stop codons and stayed in frame with V and J; all others were non-productive. Following IMGT convention, CDR3 was defined as the stretch from the second conserved V-encoded cysteine up to the conserved J-encoded phenylalanine. Sequences without an unambiguous match to a single V gene segment were excluded from the earlier analysis of about 640 of the donors. An earlier analysis of approximately 590 of the donors classified V segments as functional when productive rearrangements were above 56.7% and as segregating when the standard deviation between donors was above 5%. A statistical classification framework was built for diagnosing cytomegalovirus status from the catalog of TCR beta chain sequences. V and J gene assignment, in a later analysis, came from comparing TCR nucleotide sequences with IMGT/GENE-DB human TR gene sequences. Using the TCRdist pipeline, a later analysis assigned CDR3 sequences along with most-parsimonious VDJ recombination scenarios. A later analysis defined each TCR beta chain by its CDR3 amino acid sequence plus V-gene family, and excluded reads lacking a unique V-gene family. As a way to deal with suspected cross-contamination and a sequencing artifact, a later analysis dropped roughly 600 nucleotide sequences that were highly shared and had low generation probability. In a later analysis, a clonal expansion index was calculated for each public chain from normalized within-repertoire ranks of inferred template counts. In a later analysis, generation probabilities were computed using a VDJ recombination model fitted to out-of-frame rearrangements, and the results were checked against IGoR. A later analysis scored TCR-TCR, TCR-HLA and TCR-CMV co-occurrence with hypergeometric tests, applying a repertoire-size bias correction to TCR pairs. False discovery rates were estimated in a later analysis by permuting HLA or CMV assignments 20 times. In a later analysis, co-occurring TCRs were grouped using DBSCAN, and TCRdist sequence similarity was added for clustering within HLA-allele-positive subsets. For co-occurrence clustering, repertoires with fewer than 30,000 or more than 120,000 public chains were excluded, along with 5 or 6 repertoires with anomalous nucleotide sharing. The source is immuneACCESS, and TCRdb retained only in-frame sequences with V and J called. Part of the clones is not carried over; for the studies checked, unresolved V genes explain less than half of this, and the remainder is unexplained. The DNA was the basis for D and trimming; V, J and clone size are from that table. This sample has about 160,000 clones in its table, and approximately 76% of those were observed once. 1.3% to 1.5% of the sample rests with the top ten.

The receptor's source is a man aged 60 to 69 in good health and CMV-seronegative. This sequence uses TRBV7-2 and TRBJ2-5; TRBD2 agrees with 13 junctional bases. The specimen sequenced was PBMCs. The DNA sequence follows: TGTGCCAGCAGCCTCCGACTAGCGGGGGGCCAAGAGACCCAGTACTTC. Translated, it reads CASSLRLAGGQETQYF.